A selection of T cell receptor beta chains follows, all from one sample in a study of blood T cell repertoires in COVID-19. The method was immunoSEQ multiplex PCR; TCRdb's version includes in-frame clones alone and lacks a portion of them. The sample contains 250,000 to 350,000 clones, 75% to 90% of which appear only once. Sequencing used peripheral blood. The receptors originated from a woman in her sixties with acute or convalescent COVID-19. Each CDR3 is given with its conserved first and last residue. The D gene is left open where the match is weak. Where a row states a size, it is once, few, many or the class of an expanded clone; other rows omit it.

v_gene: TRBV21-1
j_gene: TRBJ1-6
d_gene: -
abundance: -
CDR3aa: CASSKTGQGGSPLHF
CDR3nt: TGTGCCAGCAGCAAAACGGGACAGGGAGGGTCACCCCTCCACTTT

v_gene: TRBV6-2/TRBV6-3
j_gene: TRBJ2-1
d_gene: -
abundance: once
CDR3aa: CASSYPPAGFYNEQFF
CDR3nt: TGTGCCAGCAGTTACCCCCCGGCGGGGTTCTACAATGAGCAGTTCTTC

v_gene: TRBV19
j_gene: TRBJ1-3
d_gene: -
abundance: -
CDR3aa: CASSTWTVASGNTIYF
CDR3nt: TGTGCCAGTAGTACCTGGACAGTTGCCTCTGGAAACACCATATATTTT

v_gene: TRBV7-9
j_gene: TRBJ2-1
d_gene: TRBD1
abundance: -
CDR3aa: CASSPGQGASYNEQFF
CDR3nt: TGTGCCAGCAGCCCGGGACAGGGCGCTTCCTACAATGAGCAGTTCTTC

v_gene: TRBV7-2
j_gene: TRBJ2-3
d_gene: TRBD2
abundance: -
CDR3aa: CASSLQPGGGDTQYF
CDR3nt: TGTGCCAGCAGCTTACAACCCGGGGGGGGAGATACGCAGTATTTT

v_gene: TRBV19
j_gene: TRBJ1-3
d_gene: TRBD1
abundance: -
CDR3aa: CASGWTGIISGNTIYF
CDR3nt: TGTGCCAGTGGTTGGACAGGGATAATCTCTGGAAACACCATATATTTT

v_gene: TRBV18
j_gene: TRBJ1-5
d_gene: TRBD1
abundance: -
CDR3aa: CASSPTGINQPQHF
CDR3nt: TGTGCCAGCTCACCGACAGGGATCAATCAGCCCCAGCATTTT

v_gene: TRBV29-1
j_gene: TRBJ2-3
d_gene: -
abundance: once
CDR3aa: CSVVGRTVNTQYF
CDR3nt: TGCAGCGTTGTGGGGCGAACAGTGAATACGCAGTATTTT

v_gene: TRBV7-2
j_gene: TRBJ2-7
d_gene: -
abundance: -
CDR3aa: CASSDNRRREYF
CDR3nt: TGTGCCAGCAGCGATAACCGGCGGAGGGAGTACTTC

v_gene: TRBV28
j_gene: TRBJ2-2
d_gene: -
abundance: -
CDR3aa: CASSGPTGQTAGELFF
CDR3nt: TGTGCCAGCAGTGGACCGACAGGCCAAACGGCGGGGGAGCTGTTTTTT

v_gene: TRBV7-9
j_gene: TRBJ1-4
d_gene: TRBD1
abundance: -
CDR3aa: CASSGGTGATNEKLFF
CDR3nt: TGTGCCAGCAGCGGGGGGACAGGGGCAACTAATGAAAAACTGTTTTTT

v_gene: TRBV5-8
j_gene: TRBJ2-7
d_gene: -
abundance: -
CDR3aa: CASSSGAGGNYEQYF
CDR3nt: TGTGCCAGCAGTTCAGGGGCCGGGGGGAACTACGAGCAGTACTTC

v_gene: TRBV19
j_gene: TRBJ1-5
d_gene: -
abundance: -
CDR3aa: CASSIRRESPRPQHF
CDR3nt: TGTGCCAGTAGTATTCGCCGGGAGTCCCCCCGGCCCCAGCATTTT

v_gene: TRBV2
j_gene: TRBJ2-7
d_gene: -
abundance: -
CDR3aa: CASSEDFTGRYEQYF
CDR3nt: TGTGCCAGCAGTGAAGACTTTACAGGGCGCTACGAGCAGTACTTC

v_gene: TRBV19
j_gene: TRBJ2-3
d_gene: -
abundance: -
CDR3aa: CASKTGDTDTQYF
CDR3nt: TGTGCCAGTAAGACAGGTGACACAGATACGCAGTATTTT

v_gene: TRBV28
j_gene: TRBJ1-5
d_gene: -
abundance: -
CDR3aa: CASRWGGIRDSNQPQHF
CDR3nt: TGTGCCAGCAGGTGGGGGGGGATTAGAGATAGCAATCAGCCCCAGCATTTT

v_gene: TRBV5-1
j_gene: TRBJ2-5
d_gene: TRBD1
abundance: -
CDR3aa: CASSQGTGKETQYF
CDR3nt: TGCGCCAGCAGCCAGGGGACAGGGAAAGAGACCCAGTACTTC

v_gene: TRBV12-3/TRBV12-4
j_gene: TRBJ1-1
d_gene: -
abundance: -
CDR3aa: CASRTQGTEAFF
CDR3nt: TGTGCCAGCAGGACACAGGGTACTGAAGCTTTCTTT

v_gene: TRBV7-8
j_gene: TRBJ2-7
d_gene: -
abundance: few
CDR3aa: CASSRRQAHEQYF
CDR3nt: TGTGCCAGCAGCCGCCGACAGGCCCACGAGCAGTACTTC

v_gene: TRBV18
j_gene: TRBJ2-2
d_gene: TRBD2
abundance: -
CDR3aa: CASSPLAGGPNTGELFF
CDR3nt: TGTGCCAGCTCACCACTTGCGGGAGGGCCGAACACCGGGGAGCTGTTTTTT

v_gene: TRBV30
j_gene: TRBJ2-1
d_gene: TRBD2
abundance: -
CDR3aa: CAWARLAGVGYNEQFF
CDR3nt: TGTGCCTGGGCAAGACTAGCGGGAGTGGGCTACAATGAGCAGTTCTTC

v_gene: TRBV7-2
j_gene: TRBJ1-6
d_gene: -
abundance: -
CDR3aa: CASRPLNNSPLHF
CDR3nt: TGTGCCAGCAGGCCACTTAATAATTCACCCCTCCACTTT

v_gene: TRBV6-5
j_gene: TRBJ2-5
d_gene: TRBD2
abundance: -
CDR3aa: CATRGGPQETQYF
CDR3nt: TGTGCCACTCGGGGGGGCCCGCAAGAGACCCAGTACTTC

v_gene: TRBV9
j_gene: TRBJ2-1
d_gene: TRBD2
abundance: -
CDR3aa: CASSAPGLAGGINEQFF
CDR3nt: TGTGCCAGCAGCGCGCCGGGACTAGCGGGAGGTATCAATGAGCAGTTCTTC

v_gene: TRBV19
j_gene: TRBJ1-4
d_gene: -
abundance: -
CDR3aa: CAIDIPTNEKLFF
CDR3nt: TGTGCCATAGACATCCCCACAAATGAAAAACTGTTTTTT

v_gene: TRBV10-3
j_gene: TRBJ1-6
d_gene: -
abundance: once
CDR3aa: CAISESVEGYSYNSPLHF
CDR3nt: TGTGCCATCAGTGAGTCGGTCGAGGGATACTCCTATAATTCACCCCTCCACTTT

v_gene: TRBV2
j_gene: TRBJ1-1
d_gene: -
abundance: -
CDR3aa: CASRAGVGTEAFF
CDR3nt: TGTGCCAGCAGAGCAGGGGTGGGCACTGAAGCTTTCTTT

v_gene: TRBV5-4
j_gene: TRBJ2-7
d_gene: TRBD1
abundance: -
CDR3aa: CASSLAGQGAGEQYF
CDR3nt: TGTGCCAGCAGCTTGGCCGGACAGGGGGCCGGGGAGCAGTACTTC

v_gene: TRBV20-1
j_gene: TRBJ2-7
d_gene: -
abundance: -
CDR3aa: CSAARSYEQYF
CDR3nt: TGCAGTGCTGCGAGGTCCTACGAGCAGTACTTC

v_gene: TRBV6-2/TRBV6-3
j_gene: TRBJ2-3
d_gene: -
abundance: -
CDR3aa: CASSSSSFTDTQYF
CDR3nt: TGTGCCAGCAGTTCTAGTTCCTTCACAGATACGCAGTATTTT

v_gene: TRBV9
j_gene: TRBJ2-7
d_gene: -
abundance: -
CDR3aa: CASSQLNYEQYF
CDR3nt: TGTGCCAGCAGCCAACTTAACTACGAGCAGTACTTC

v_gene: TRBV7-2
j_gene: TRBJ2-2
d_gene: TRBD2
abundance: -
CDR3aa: CASSLIGLAGANTGELFF
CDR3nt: TGTGCCAGCAGCTTGATCGGGCTAGCGGGGGCGAACACCGGGGAGCTGTTTTTT

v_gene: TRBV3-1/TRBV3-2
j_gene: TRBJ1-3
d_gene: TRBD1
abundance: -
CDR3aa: CASSPTGGDSGNTIYF
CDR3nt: TGTGCCAGCAGCCCAACAGGGGGGGACTCTGGAAACACCATATATTTT

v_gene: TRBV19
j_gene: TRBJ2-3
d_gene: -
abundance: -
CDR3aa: CASSAPQDFSTDTQYF
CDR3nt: TGTGCCAGTAGTGCCCCCCAGGACTTCAGCACAGATACGCAGTATTTT